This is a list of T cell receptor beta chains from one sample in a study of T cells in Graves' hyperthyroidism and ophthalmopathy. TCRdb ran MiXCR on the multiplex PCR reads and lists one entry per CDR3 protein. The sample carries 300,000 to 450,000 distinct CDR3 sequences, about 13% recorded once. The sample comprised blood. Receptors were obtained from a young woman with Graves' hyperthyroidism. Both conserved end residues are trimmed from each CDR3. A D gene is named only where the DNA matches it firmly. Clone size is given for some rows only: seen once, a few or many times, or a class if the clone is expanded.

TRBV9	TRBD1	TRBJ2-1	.	ASSVALGQGSDEQF
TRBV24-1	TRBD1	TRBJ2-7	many	ATSDPRTGSYEQY
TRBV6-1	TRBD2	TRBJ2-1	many	ASSEGTGGKNEQF
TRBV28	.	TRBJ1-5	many	ASRGYSNQPQH
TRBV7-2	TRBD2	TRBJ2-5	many	ASSPRLAGDRQTQY
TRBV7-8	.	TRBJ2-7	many	ASSSHLDRQY
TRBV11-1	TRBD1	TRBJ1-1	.	ASTQPLGTGGGMSTEAF
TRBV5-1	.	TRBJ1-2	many	ASSPRPSLGYGYT
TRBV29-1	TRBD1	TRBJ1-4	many	SVIRTGDGITNEKLF
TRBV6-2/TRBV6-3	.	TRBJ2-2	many	ASSYPRKANTGELF
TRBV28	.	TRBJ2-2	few	ASSSLWKLF
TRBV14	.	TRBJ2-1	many	ASSQVFSAGRYNEQF
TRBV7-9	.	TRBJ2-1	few	ASSLVTPAGNEQF
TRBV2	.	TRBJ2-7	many	ASTIRGVSYEQY
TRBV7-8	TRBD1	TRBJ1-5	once	ASSFGTENQPQH
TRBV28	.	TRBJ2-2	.	ASSSWDTGELF
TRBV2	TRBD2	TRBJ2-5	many	ASSDHRYTLREETQY
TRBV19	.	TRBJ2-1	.	ASSIGWESYNEQF
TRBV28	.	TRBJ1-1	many	ASSFGGSGANTIAEAF
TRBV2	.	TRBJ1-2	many	ASRREGYGYT
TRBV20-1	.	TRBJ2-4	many	SARGTQAKNIQY
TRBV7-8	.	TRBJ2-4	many	ASSLLGAGSKNIQY
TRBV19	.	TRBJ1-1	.	ASSMGRGANTEAF
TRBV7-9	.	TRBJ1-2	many	ASSLSRGWRGYT
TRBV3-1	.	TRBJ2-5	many	ASSQDWGTETQY
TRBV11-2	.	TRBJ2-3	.	ASSLDGSSTDTQY
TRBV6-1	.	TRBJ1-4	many	ASMGGAEKLF
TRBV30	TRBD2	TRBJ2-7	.	AWASGAPWYEQY
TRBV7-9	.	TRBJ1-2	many	ASSLGGRSDGYT
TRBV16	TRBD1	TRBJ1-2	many	ASSSTGGLELGYT
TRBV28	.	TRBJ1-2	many	ASSDFTYGQVGGYT
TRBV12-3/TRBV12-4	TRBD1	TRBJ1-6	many	ASSLAADRVRSPLH
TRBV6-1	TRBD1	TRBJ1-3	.	ACWDRGSSGNTIY
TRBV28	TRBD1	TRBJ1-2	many	ASSRGQSINYGYT
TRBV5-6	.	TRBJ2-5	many	ASSPRPDLQETQY
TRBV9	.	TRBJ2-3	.	ASSVALPTDTQY
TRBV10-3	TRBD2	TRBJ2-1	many	AISPGEGHEQF
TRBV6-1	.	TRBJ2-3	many	ASSPPFRGASTDTQY
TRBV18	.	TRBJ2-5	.	ASSPPGALRETQY
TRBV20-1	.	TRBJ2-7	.	SSPGLDSYEQY